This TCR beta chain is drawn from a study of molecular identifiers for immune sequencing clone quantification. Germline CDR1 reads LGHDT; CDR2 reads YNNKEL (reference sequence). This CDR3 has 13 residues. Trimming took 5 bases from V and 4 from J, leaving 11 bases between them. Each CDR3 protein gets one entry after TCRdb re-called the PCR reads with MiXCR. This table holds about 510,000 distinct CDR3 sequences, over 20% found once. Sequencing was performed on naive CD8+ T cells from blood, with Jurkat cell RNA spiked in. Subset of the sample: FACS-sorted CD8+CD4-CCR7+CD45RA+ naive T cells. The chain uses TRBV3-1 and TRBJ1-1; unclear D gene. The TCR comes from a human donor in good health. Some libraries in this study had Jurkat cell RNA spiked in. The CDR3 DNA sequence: TGTGCCAGCAGCTCCCAATTAGCCACTGAAGCTTTCTTT. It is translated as CASSSQLATEAFF.